This T cell receptor beta chain was sequenced during a study of blood T cells in healthy people across ages. A sample-barcoded 5' primer and a J-beta primer mix were used in a second PCR of roughly 7 to 12 cycles. MiXCR, applied by TCRdb to the 5' RACE reads, yields one record per CDR3 protein. This table has approximately 1.5 million distinct CDR3 sequences, about 31% appearing once. Note on this clonotype: Its ends do not fully match the called genes, so a read error is possible.

Germline V CDR1 and CDR2: MNHEY, SMNVEV (reference sequence). The CDR3 is 18 amino acids. The chain recombines TRBV27 with TRBJ2-3; 14 nucleotides match TRBD2. The TCR comes from a woman in her twenties or thirties in good health. Material for sequencing was blood. In DNA form, the CDR3 reads TGTGCCAGCAGCCGTGGCCGGACTAGCGGGAGGAGCACAGATACGCGGTATTTT. It translates to CASSRGRTSGRSTDTRYF.